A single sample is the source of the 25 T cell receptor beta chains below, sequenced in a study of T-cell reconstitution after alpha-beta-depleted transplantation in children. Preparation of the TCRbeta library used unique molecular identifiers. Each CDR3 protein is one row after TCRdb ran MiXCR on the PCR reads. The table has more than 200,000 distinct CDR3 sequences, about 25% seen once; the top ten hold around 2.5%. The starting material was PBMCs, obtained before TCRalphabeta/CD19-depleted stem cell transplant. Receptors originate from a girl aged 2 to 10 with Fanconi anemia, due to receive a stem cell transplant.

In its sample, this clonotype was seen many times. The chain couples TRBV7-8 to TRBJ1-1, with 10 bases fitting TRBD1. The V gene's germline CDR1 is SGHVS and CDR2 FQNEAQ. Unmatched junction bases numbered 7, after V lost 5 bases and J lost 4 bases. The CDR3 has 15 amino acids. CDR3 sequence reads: CASSTPRTGGTEAFF. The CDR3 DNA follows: TGTGCCAGCAGCACTCCACGGACAGGGGGCACTGAAGCTTTCTTT.

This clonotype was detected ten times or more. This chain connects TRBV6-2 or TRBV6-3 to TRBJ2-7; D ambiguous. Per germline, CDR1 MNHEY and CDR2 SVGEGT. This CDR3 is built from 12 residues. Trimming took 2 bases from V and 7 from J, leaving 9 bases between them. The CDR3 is CASSYQMGEQYF. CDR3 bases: TGTGCCAGCAGTTACCAGATGGGAGAGCAGTACTTC.

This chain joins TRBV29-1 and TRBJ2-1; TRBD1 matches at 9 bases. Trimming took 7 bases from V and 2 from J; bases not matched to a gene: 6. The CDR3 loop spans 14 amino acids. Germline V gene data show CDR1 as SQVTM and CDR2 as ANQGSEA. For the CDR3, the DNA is TGCAGCGCGAGAAACAGGGGGCCCTACAATGAGCAGTTCTTC. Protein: CSARNRGPYNEQFF.

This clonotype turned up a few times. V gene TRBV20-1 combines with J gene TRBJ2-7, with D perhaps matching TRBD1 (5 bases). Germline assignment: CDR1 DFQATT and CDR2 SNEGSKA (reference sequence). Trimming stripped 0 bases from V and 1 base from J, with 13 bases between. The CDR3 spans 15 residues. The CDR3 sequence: CSARDNDRQSYEQYF. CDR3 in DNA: TGCAGTGCTAGAGATAATGACCGACAGTCCTACGAGCAGTACTTC.

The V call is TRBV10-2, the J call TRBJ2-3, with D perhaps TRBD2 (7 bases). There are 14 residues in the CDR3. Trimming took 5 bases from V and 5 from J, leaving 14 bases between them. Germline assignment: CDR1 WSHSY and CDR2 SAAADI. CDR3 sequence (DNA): TGCGCCAGCAGTTTATGGGGGGGCAAAGATACGCAGTATTTT. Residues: CASSLWGGKDTQYF.

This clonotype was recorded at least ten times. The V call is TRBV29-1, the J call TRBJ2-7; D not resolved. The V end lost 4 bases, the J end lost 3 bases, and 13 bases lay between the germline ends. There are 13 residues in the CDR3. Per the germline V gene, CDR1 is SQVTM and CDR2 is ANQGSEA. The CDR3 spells CSVASRQYYEQYF. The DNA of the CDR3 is TGCAGCGTTGCGAGTCGCCAATACTACGAGCAGTACTTC.

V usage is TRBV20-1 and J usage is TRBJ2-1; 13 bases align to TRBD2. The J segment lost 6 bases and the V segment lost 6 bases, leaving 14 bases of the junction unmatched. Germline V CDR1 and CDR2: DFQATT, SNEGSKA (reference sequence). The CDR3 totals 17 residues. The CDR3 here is CSAIRLMGLAGPNEQFF. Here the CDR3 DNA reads TGCAGTGCCATCCGCTTAATGGGACTAGCGGGGCCCAATGAGCAGTTCTTC.

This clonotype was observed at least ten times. CDR3 sequence (DNA): TGCAGCGTGACGGTGCTGGGTGGCTACACCTTC. It translates to CSVTVLGGYTF. The genes are TRBV29-1 and TRBJ1-2; D is undetermined. V was pared by 6 bases and J by 7 bases, with 12 bases between. Looked up from germline, CDR1 is SQVTM and CDR2 is ANQGSEA. The CDR3 is 11 amino acids. Looking up the rest from reference TRBV29-1 and TRBJ1-2 gives the full variable domain: SAVISQKPSRDICQRGTSLTIQCQVDSQVTMMFWYRQQPGQSLTLIATANQGSEATYESGFVIDKFPISRPNLTFSTLTVSNMSPEDSSIYLCSVTVLGGYTFGSGTRLTVV.

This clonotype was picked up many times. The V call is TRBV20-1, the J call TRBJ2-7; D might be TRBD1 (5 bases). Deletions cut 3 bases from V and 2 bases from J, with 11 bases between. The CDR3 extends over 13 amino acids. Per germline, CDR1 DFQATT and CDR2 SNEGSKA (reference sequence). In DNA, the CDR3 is TGCAGTGCTAGTGGGGCATTGACCTACGAGCAGTACTTC. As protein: CSASGALTYEQYF.

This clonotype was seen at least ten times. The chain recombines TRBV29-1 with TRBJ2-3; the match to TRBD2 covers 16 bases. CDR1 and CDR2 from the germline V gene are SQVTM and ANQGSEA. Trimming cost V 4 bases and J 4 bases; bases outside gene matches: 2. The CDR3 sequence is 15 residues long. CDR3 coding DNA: TGCAGCGTTGGGGGACTAGCGGGGGGGTCAGATACGCAGTATTTT. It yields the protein CSVGGLAGGSDTQYF.

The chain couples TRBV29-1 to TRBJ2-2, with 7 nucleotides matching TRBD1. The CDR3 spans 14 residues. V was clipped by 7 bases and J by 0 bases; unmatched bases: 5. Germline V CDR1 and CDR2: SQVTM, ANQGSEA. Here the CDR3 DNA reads TGCAGCGCTAAGGACAGGCCGAACACCGGGGAGCTGTTTTTT. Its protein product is CSAKDRPNTGELFF.

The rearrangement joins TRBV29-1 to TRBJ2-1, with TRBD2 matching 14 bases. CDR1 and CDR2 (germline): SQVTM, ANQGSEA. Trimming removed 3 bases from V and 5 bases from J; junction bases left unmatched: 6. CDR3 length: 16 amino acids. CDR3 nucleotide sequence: TGCAGCGTTGAGACTAGCGGGAGGGCCTGGGACAATGAGCAGTTCTTC. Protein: CSVETSGRAWDNEQFF.

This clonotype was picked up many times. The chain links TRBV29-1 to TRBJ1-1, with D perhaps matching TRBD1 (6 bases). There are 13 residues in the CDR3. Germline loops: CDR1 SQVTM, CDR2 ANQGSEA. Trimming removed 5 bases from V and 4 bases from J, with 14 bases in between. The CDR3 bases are TGCAGCGTTACAGGGCACCAACCCACTGAAGCTTTCTTT. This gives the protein CSVTGHQPTEAFF. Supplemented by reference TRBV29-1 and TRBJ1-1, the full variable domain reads SAVISQKPSRDICQRGTSLTIQCQVDSQVTMMFWYRQQPGQSLTLIATANQGSEATYESGFVIDKFPISRPNLTFSTLTVSNMSPEDSSIYLCSVTGHQPTEAFFGQGTRLTVV.

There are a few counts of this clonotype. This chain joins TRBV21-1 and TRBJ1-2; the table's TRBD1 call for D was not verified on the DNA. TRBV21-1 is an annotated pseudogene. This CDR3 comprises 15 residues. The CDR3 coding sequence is TGTGCCAGCAGCGACCAAAGGGGGGGTTGCTATGGCTACACCTTC. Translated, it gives CASSDQRGGCYGYTF.

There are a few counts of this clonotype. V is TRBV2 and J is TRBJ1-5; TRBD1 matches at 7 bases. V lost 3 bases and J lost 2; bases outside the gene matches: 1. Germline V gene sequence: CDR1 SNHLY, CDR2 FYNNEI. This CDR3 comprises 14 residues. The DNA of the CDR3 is TGTGCCAGCAGTGACAGGGGGGGCAATCAGCCCCAGCATTTT. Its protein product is CASSDRGGNQPQHF.

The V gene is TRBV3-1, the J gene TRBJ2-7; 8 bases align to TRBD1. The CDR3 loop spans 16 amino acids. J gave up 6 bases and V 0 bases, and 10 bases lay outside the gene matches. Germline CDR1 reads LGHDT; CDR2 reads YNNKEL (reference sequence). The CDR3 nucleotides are TGTGCCAGCAGCCAAGATCCCTCGGACAGGGTCTCCGAGCAGTACTTC. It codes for CASSQDPSDRVSEQYF.

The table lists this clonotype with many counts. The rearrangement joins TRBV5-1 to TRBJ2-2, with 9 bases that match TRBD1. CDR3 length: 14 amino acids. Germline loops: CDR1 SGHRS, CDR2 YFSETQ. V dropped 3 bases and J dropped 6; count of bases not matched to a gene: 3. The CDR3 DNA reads TGCGCCAGCAGCTCTCACAGGGGGCCCGGGGAGCTGTTTTTT. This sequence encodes CASSSHRGPGELFF.

The CDR3 bases are TGTGCCAGCAGCCCCACCGGACTAGCGGGCTCTTCCTACAATGAGCAGTTCTTC. Amino acids: CASSPTGLAGSSYNEQFF. The V and J genes are TRBV4-2 and TRBJ2-1; TRBD2 aligns across 11 bases. Germline loops: CDR1 LGHNA, CDR2 YNFKEQ. The CDR3 has 18 residues. Unmatched junction bases numbered 9, after V lost 4 bases and J lost 1 base.

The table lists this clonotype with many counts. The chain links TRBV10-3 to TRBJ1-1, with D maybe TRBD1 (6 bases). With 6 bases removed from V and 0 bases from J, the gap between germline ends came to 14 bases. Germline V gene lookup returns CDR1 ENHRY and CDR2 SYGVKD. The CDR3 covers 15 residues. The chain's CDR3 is CAIRALGQMNTEAFF. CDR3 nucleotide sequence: TGTGCCATCAGAGCCCTTGGACAGATGAACACTGAAGCTTTCTTT.

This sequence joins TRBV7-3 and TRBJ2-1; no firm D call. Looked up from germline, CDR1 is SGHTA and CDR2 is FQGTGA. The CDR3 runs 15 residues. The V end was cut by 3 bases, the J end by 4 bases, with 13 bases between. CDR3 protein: CASSFYSSTYNEQFF. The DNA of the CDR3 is TGTGCCAGCAGCTTCTACTCCTCCACTTACAATGAGCAGTTCTTC. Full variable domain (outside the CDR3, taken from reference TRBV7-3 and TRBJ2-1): GAGVSQTPSNKVTEKGKYVELRCDPISGHTALYWYRQSLGQGPEFLIYFQGTGAADDSGLPNDRFFAVRPEGSVSTLKIQRTERGDSAVYLCASSFYSSTYNEQFFGPGTRLTVL.

As DNA, the CDR3 is TGTGCCAGCAGCGCCTATTCCTTTGAAGCTTTCTTT. Protein sequence: CASSAYSFEAFF. The chain combines TRBV11-2 with TRBJ1-1; D is ambiguous. Germline-derived CDR1 and CDR2 are SGHAT and FQNNGV. V lost 5 bases, J lost 7 bases, and 11 bases lay in between. This CDR3 has 12 amino acids.

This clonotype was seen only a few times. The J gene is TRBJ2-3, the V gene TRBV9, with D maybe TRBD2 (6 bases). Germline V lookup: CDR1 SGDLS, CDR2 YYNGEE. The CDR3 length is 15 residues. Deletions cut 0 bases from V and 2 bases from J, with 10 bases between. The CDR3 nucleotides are TGTGCCAGCAGCGTAGGAGGCGGGGCCACAGATACGCAGTATTTT. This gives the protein CASSVGGGATDTQYF.

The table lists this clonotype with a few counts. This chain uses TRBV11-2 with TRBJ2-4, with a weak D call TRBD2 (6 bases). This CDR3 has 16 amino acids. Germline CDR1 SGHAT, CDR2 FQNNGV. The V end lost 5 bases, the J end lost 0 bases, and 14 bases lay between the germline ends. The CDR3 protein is CASSVRTTLAKNIQYF. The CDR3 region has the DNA TGTGCCAGCAGCGTACGGACTACCCTAGCCAAAAACATTCAGTACTTC. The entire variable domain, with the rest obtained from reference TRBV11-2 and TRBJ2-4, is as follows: EAGVAQSPRYKIIEKRQSVAFWCNPISGHATLYWYQQILGQGPKLLIQFQNNGVVDDSQLPKDRFSAERLKGVDSTLKIQPAKLEDSAVYLCASSVRTTLAKNIQYFGAGTRLSVL.

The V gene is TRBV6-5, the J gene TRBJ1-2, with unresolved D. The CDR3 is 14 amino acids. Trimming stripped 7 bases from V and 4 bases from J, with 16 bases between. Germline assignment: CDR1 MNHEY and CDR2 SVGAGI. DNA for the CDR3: TGTGCCAGCATGGGCGACCCTCCTAGCTATGGCTACACCTTC. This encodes CASMGDPPSYGYTF.

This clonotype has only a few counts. The CDR3 DNA follows: TGTGCCATCAGTGAGAACAGGGGCCATGGCTACACCTTC. The encoded protein is CAISENRGHGYTF. The chain uses TRBV10-3 and TRBJ1-2, with 7 bases matching TRBD1. The V gene end was trimmed by 2 bases and the J gene end by 6 bases; junction bases not matched to a gene: 3. The CDR3 has 13 residues. Germline loops: CDR1 ENHRY, CDR2 SYGVKD.